What follows describes a single T cell receptor beta chain. Its antigen is still unknown. The sample comes from a study of blood T cells in healthy people across ages. Broader study findings: Long-lived and aged donors differed, with more naive CD4+ cells and higher diversity in the long-lived.

Next came a second PCR, run for roughly 7 to 12 cycles, which used a sample-barcoded 5' primer along with a J-beta primer mix. TCRdb used MiXCR to reprocess the 5' RACE reads, holding one entry per CDR3 protein. The sample includes 650,000 to 800,000 distinct CDR3 sequences, about 50% of them seen just once. The length of the CDR3 is 14 residues. Per the germline V gene, CDR1 is SGHTA and CDR2 is FQGNSA. Trimming took 1 base from V and 4 from J, leaving 7 bases between them. The TCR originated in a woman aged 80 or over in good health. Sequenced material: blood. The chain carries TRBV7-2 and TRBJ2-2; D gene uncertain. The CDR3 loop reads CASSLEYSTGELFF. CDR3 coding DNA: TGTGCCAGCAGCTTAGAGTATTCCACCGGGGAGCTGTTTTTT.